This T cell receptor (beta chain) was sequenced for a study of shared clonotypes between healthy human individuals. V was pared by 3 bases and J by 1 base, with 9 bases of the junction left unmatched. Germline V CDR1 and CDR2: MDHEN, SYDVKM. The CDR3 covers 16 residues. How the authors handled the data: ImmunoSEQ sequences covered only the junction and lacked quality scores; filtering therefore differed. Some clones are missing from TCRdb's copy, which holds only in-frame ones; the method was immunoSEQ multiplex PCR. The V and J calls and clone size were taken over from that table, and D and trimming were inferred from the DNA. The sample shows approximately 400,000 clones, about 97% of them seen only once.

The sample consisted of memory CD8+ T cells sorted from blood. Subset of the sample: CD45RO+ cells pooled with CCR7-negative TemRA cells. The V gene is TRBV28, the J gene TRBJ2-7; TRBD2 matches at 7 bases. This TCR came from a man aged 25 to 40 in good health. CDR3 protein: CASSFSEAGASYEQYF. The CDR3 DNA follows: TGTGCCAGCAGTTTTAGCGAGGCGGGAGCGTCCTACGAGCAGTACTTC.